Following are 13 T cell receptor beta chains from one sample sequenced in a study of breast tumors, draining lymph nodes, adjacent tissues. TCRdb itself ran the multiplex PCR reads through MiXCR, one entry per CDR3 protein. The profile shows tens of thousands of distinct CDR3 sequences, more than 20% of them singletons. The sequencing input was breast tumor tissue. The receptors stem from a female donor with breast cancer. Some clones in this sample may be carry-over from other donors' samples.

This clonotype was observed at least ten times. The junction departs from germline at one end; a sequencing error may be responsible. The chain links TRBV7-7 to TRBJ2-7, with a weak D call TRBD2 (5 bases). This CDR3 contains 13 residues. Germline CDR1 SSHAT, CDR2 FNYEAQ (reference sequence). CDR3 DNA: TGTGCTAGCAGCTTAGCGCGCGGCTACGAGCAGTACTTC. Amino acids: CASSLARGYEQYF.

In this sample, this clonotype turned up many times. Written as DNA, the CDR3 is TGTGCCAGCAGTTTTAGCGAGCCCTACGAGCAGTACTTC. This gives the protein CASSFSEPYEQYF. V usage is TRBV27 and J usage is TRBJ2-7, with a tentative D call TRBD2 (5 bases). Germline CDR1 and CDR2: MNHEY and SMNVEV (reference sequence). Trimming cost V 3 bases and J 2 bases, with 8 bases left between them. The CDR3 extends over 13 amino acids.

This clonotype was found many times. The CDR3 DNA reads TGTGCCAGCAGCGTAGATTCTGGGGGGACTGGAAACACCATATATTTT. Encoded protein: CASSVDSGGTGNTIYF. The V gene is TRBV9, the J gene TRBJ1-3, with D tentatively TRBD1 (5 bases). Looked up from germline, CDR1 is SGDLS and CDR2 is YYNGEE. This CDR3 region has 16 residues. With 0 bases removed from V and 2 bases from J, the gap between germline ends came to 12 bases.

This rearrangement joins TRBV28 to TRBJ2-7; no reliable D call. The CDR3 totals 11 residues. V lost 7 bases and J lost 0, with 4 bases in between. The germline CDR1 and CDR2 sequences are MDHEN and SYDVKM. The CDR3 reads CASKSSYEQYF. The CDR3 coding sequence is TGTGCCAGCAAAAGCTCCTACGAGCAGTACTTC.

This clonotype occurred a few times. The CDR3 sequence: CSASPPGQLFYQETQYF. The CDR3 coding sequence is TGCAGTGCTTCCCCTCCGGGACAGCTATTTTACCAAGAGACCCAGTACTTC. The chain recombines TRBV20-1 with TRBJ2-5; 7 positions agree with TRBD1. With 5 bases clipped from V and 0 bases from J, the junction kept 15 bases outside the gene matches. Germline V gives CDR1 DFQATT, CDR2 SNEGSKA (reference sequence). The CDR3 runs to 17 residues.

This clonotype occurred many times. The chain carries TRBV10-2 and TRBJ2-5, with D possibly matching TRBD1 (5 bases). The CDR3 totals 17 residues. The germline V and J ends were trimmed by 6 bases and 4 bases, with 24 bases remaining between them. CDR1 WSHSY and CDR2 SAAADI come from the germline V gene. In DNA, the CDR3 is TGCGCCAGCAGACAACAGGTCCCGGCGGTCTTCGGAGAGACCCAGTACTTC. This encodes CASRQQVPAVFGETQYF.

At least ten counts were recorded for this clonotype. The rearrangement uses TRBV20-1 and TRBJ1-2; tentative D call: TRBD1 (5 bases). The ends were cut back, 6 bases at V and 5 bases at J, with 13 bases in the middle. Germline V gene sequence: CDR1 DFQATT, CDR2 SNEGSKA (reference sequence). CDR3 length equals 12 residues. Here the CDR3 DNA reads TGCAGTGCCCAGACAGCATTATATGGCTACACCTTC. This sequence encodes CSAQTALYGYTF.

This clonotype was detected many times. The chain links TRBV7-9 to TRBJ2-7; D is uncertain. The CDR3 runs 13 residues. V was clipped by 9 bases and J by 2 bases, with 14 bases between them. Germline values: CDR1 SEHNR, CDR2 FQNEAQ (reference sequence). The CDR3 DNA reads TGTGCCAGTAATGCAGTCCTGACCTACGAGCAGTACTTC. Translating it yields CASNAVLTYEQYF.

As for this clonotype: A much more abundant neighbour one base away suggests this may be a read error. The conserved closing phenylalanine or tryptophan is absent in this CDR3, likely reflecting a read error. The rearrangement uses TRBV6-5 and TRBJ1-4; D uncertain. Trimming removed 8 bases from V and 0 bases from J, with 4 bases in between. This CDR3 has 12 residues. The V gene's germline CDR1 is MNHEY and CDR2 SVGAGI. CDR3: CASGPTNEKLFL. In nucleotides, the CDR3 is TGTGCCAGCGGGCCAACTAATGAAAAACTGTTTCTT.

This clonotype was picked up many times. The chain uses TRBV4-1 and TRBJ2-5; TRBD2 might be the D (5 bases). The CDR3 spans 15 residues. With 0 bases removed from V and 5 bases from J, the gap between germline ends came to 13 bases. Germline V lookup: CDR1 MGHRA, CDR2 YSYEKL. The DNA of the CDR3 is TGCGCCAGCAGCCAAGATGGTGTAAGGAGGGAGACCCAGTACTTC. Translation: CASSQDGVRRETQYF.

This clonotype was observed a few times. The chain joins TRBV28 to TRBJ1-2; weak D call: TRBD1 (6 bases). Trimming took off 3 bases at V and 8 bases at J, with 19 bases between the two ends. From germline, CDR1 is MDHEN and CDR2 SYDVKM. The CDR3 is 15 amino acids. The chain's CDR3 is CASSLGGTGLGGYTF. For the CDR3, the DNA is TGTGCCAGCAGTTTGGGGGGTACAGGGCTGGGCGGCTACACCTTC.

CDR3 protein: CSARNPQDSKGQPQHF. The DNA of the CDR3 is TGCAGTGCTAGAAACCCTCAGGACAGCAAGGGTCAGCCCCAGCATTTT. The rearrangement links TRBV20-1 to TRBJ1-5; possible D gene TRBD1, 6 bases. V lost 2 bases and J lost 6, with 20 bases in between. CDR1 is DFQATT and CDR2 is SNEGSKA in the germline V gene (reference sequence). The CDR3 runs 16 residues.

The CDR3 loop reads CASSNQVPGLAGGPADTQYF. Here the CDR3 DNA reads TGTGCCAGCAGTAATCAGGTACCGGGACTAGCGGGAGGGCCGGCAGATACGCAGTATTTT. This rearrangement joins TRBV28 to TRBJ2-3, with 16 nucleotides matching TRBD2. CDR1 and CDR2 from the germline V gene are MDHEN and SYDVKM. This CDR3 has 20 residues. V dropped 5 bases and J dropped 4; count of bases not matched to a gene: 15.